These 22 T cell receptor beta chains were sequenced from one sample in a study of blood T cell repertoires in COVID-19. Only in-frame clones appear in the TCRdb table, and some are missing; sequencing was by immunoSEQ multiplex PCR. The table has 250,000 to 400,000 clones, about nine tenths seen once. Source material: peripheral blood. Receptors originate from a woman aged 25 to 39 with COVID-19, enrolled during active disease.

The chain has TRBV27 and TRBJ1-6; no clear D gene. The CDR3 covers 12 residues. Trimming stripped 3 bases from V and 14 bases from J, with 11 bases between. Germline CDR1 MNHEY, CDR2 SMNVEV (reference sequence). The CDR3 protein is CASSLNFGALHF. The CDR3 region has the DNA TGTGCCAGCAGTTTGAATTTCGGAGCCCTCCACTTT.

V usage is TRBV4-1 and J usage is TRBJ2-1; tentative D call: TRBD2 (6 bases). The germline V gene encodes CDR1 MGHRA and CDR2 YSYEKL. CDR3 size: 15 residues. The ends were cut back, 1 base at V and 3 bases at J, with 10 bases in the middle. The CDR3 nucleotides read TGCGCCAGCAGCCAAGTGTTCGGGAGCTACAATGAGCAGTTCTTC. Encoded protein: CASSQVFGSYNEQFF.

The V call is TRBV29-1, the J call TRBJ1-5, with 8 bases that match TRBD1. This CDR3 has 13 residues. Germline V lookup: CDR1 SQVTM, CDR2 ANQGSEA. V shed 4 bases and J 5 bases; nucleotides not matched to a gene: 4. The CDR3 sequence is CSVVDRADQPQHF. The CDR3, as DNA: TGCAGCGTTGTGGACAGGGCAGATCAGCCCCAGCATTTT.

V and J are TRBV29-1 and TRBJ1-2; D remains unclear. This CDR3 spans 12 amino acids. V gave up 4 bases and J gave up 1 base, with 7 bases separating them. The germline gives CDR1 SQVTM, CDR2 ANQGSEA. The CDR3 spells CSVASVNYGYTF. The CDR3 nucleotides are TGCAGCGTTGCATCGGTTAACTATGGCTACACCTTC. Full variable domain (outside the CDR3, taken from reference TRBV29-1 and TRBJ1-2): SAVISQKPSRDICQRGTSLTIQCQVDSQVTMMFWYRQQPGQSLTLIATANQGSEATYESGFVIDKFPISRPNLTFSTLTVSNMSPEDSSIYLCSVASVNYGYTFGSGTRLTVV.

The genes are TRBV18 and TRBJ1-3; D perhaps matches TRBD1 (5 bases). The CDR3 runs to 14 residues. The V gene lost 3 bases and the J gene lost 0 bases, with 6 bases spanning the gap. Germline V gene sequence: CDR1 KGHSH, CDR2 LQKENI. CDR3 region: CASSPTDSGNTIYF. DNA for the CDR3: TGTGCCAGCTCACCGACAGACTCTGGAAACACCATATATTTT.

The CDR3 is CASRFSGGDTGELFF. CDR3 coding DNA: TGTGCCAGCAGATTTAGCGGGGGGGACACCGGGGAGCTGTTTTTT. This chain links TRBV28 with TRBJ2-2; 11 nucleotides match TRBD2. V lost 6 bases and J lost 3; bases outside the gene matches: 3. The CDR3 covers 15 residues. The germline gives CDR1 MDHEN, CDR2 SYDVKM.

J is TRBJ1-2 and V is TRBV4-1, with a possible D match to TRBD1 (5 bases). Germline V gives CDR1 MGHRA, CDR2 YSYEKL. This CDR3 comprises 15 residues. The V and J ends lost 1 base and 1 base respectively, with 10 bases between them. This CDR3 is CASSQGQGLNYGYTF. DNA of the CDR3: TGCGCCAGCAGCCAAGGTCAGGGCCTTAACTATGGCTACACCTTC.

The V gene is TRBV21-1, the J gene TRBJ1-1; the table's TRBD1 call for D was not verified on the DNA. TRBV21-1 is a pseudogene locus. The CDR3 length is 14 residues. The CDR3, as DNA: TGTGCCAGCTCGGACAGGGCGGTGAACACTGAAGCTTTCTTT. It translates to CASSDRAVNTEAFF.

CDR3 sequence (DNA): TGTGCCAGCAGATCGGGACTAGTATCCTCAGATACGCAGTATTTT. Translating it yields CASRSGLVSSDTQYF. V gene TRBV7-2 combines with J gene TRBJ2-3, with TRBD2 matching over 8 bases. The CDR3 length is 15 residues. After removal of 6 bases from V and 4 bases from J, the junction contained 9 bases not matched to a gene. CDR1 is SGHTA and CDR2 is FQGNSA in the germline V gene.

The V and J genes are TRBV27 and TRBJ1-6; D gene unclear. Trimming took 1 base from V and 7 from J, leaving 8 bases between them. The CDR3 contains 14 residues. Germline lookup yields CDR1 MNHEY and CDR2 SMNVEV (reference sequence). The CDR3 sequence is CASSLYQSNSPLHF. CDR3 coding DNA: TGTGCCAGCAGTTTATACCAGTCAAATTCACCCCTCCACTTT.

This chain uses TRBV11-2 with TRBJ2-1; 7 bases agree with TRBD1. The CDR3 length is 16 residues. The germline CDR1 and CDR2 sequences are SGHAT and FQNNGV. Unmatched junction bases numbered 14, after V lost 5 bases and J lost 7 bases. The CDR3: CASSRIGRGNRNEQFF. Here the CDR3 DNA reads TGTGCCAGCAGCCGAATCGGCAGGGGGAATAGGAATGAGCAGTTCTTC. Full variable domain (missing parts from reference TRBV11-2 and TRBJ2-1): EAGVAQSPRYKIIEKRQSVAFWCNPISGHATLYWYQQILGQGPKLLIQFQNNGVVDDSQLPKDRFSAERLKGVDSTLKIQPAKLEDSAVYLCASSRIGRGNRNEQFFGPGTRLTVL.

The genes are TRBV7-9 and TRBJ1-2; D remains ambiguous. The CDR3 runs 14 residues. From germline, CDR1 is SEHNR and CDR2 FQNEAQ (reference sequence). V lost 3 bases and J 7 bases, leaving 15 bases between the germline ends. As DNA, the CDR3 is TGTGCCAGCAGCTTCCCGGTCCGGGGTACTGGCTACACCTTC. It specifies CASSFPVRGTGYTF.

The V and J genes are TRBV6-1 and TRBJ2-7, with 9 bases lining up with TRBD2. This CDR3 comprises 15 residues. Germline-derived CDR1 and CDR2 are MNHNS and SASEGT. V was pared by 1 base and J by 3 bases, with 4 bases of the junction left unmatched. CDR3: CASSEVAGANYEQYV. CDR3 sequence (DNA): TGTGCCAGCAGTGAAGTAGCGGGGGCGAACTACGAGCAGTACGTC.

This chain uses TRBV6-5 with TRBJ1-6, with 7 bases matching TRBD1. Germline-derived CDR1 and CDR2 are MNHEY and SVGAGI. J gave up 5 bases and V 2 bases, and 3 bases lay outside the gene matches. The CDR3 is 15 residues long. The CDR3 reads CASSYEGADNSPLHF. DNA for the CDR3: TGTGCCAGCAGTTACGAGGGGGCGGATAATTCACCCCTCCACTTT.

The chain uses TRBV11-3 and TRBJ1-6; TRBD1 matches 9 bases. CDR1 is SGHNT and CDR2 is YENEEA in the germline V gene. The junction had 6 bases not matched to a gene; V was cut back by 5 bases and J by 7 bases. This CDR3 has 15 amino acids. The CDR3 protein is CASSVGGQGNSPLHF. The CDR3 coding sequence is TGTGCCAGCAGCGTAGGGGGACAGGGAAATTCACCCCTCCACTTT.

The chain carries TRBV9 and TRBJ1-2, with 8 bases aligning to TRBD1. With 0 bases clipped from V and 0 bases from J, the junction kept 7 bases outside the gene matches. The germline gives CDR1 SGDLS, CDR2 YYNGEE. This CDR3 comprises 17 residues. The CDR3 loop reads CASSVVTGGPPNYGYTF. Written as DNA, the CDR3 is TGTGCCAGCAGCGTAGTAACAGGGGGACCTCCTAACTATGGCTACACCTTC. Looking up the rest from reference TRBV9 and TRBJ1-2 gives the full variable domain: DSGVTQTPKHLITATGQRVTLRCSPRSGDLSVYWYQQSLDQGLQFLIQYYNGEERAKGNILERFSAQQFPDLHSELNLSSLELGDSALYFCASSVVTGGPPNYGYTFGSGTRLTVV.

This clone was detected only once. The chain couples TRBV5-5 to TRBJ1-3, with unresolved D. Germline CDR1 is SGHKS and CDR2 is YYEKEE (reference sequence). V lost 4 bases and J 8 bases, leaving 10 bases between the germline ends. The CDR3 consists of 12 residues. CDR3 in amino acids: CASSKREDTIYF. CDR3 nucleotide sequence: TGTGCCAGCAGCAAAAGGGAGGACACCATATATTTT. Variable domain in full (rest from reference TRBV5-5 and TRBJ1-3): DAGVTQSPTHLIKTRGQQVTLRCSPISGHKSVSWYQQVLGQGPQFIFQYYEKEERGRGNFPDRFSARQFPNYSSELNVNALLLGDSALYLCASSKREDTIYFGEGSWLTVV.

This rearrangement joins TRBV27 to TRBJ1-5; 7 bases match TRBD1. The CDR3 has 14 residues. Trimming took 3 bases from V and 6 from J; bases not matched to a gene: 5. Germline V gives CDR1 MNHEY, CDR2 SMNVEV (reference sequence). The CDR3 DNA is TGTGCCAGCAGTTTCGACAGGGCAGGTCAGCCCCAGCATTTT. It specifies CASSFDRAGQPQHF.

The J gene is TRBJ1-5, the V gene TRBV3-1 (or the pseudogene TRBV3-2); TRBD1 might be the D (6 bases). This CDR3 spans 15 amino acids. Germline CDR1 reads LGHDT; CDR2 reads YNNKEL (reference sequence). Trimming took 0 bases from V and 4 from J, leaving 10 bases between them. This chain's CDR3 is CASSQDRGWNQPQHF. DNA for the CDR3: TGTGCCAGCAGCCAAGACAGGGGTTGGAATCAGCCCCAGCATTTT.

This clone showed up just once. This chain joins TRBV7-6 and TRBJ1-2; 10 nucleotides line up with TRBD1. V lost 5 bases and J lost 6; bases outside the gene matches: 18. Germline CDR1 and CDR2: SGHVS and FNYEAQ. The CDR3 loop spans 18 amino acids. CDR3 in amino acids: CASSLSRDRGPIGDGYTF. DNA for the CDR3: TGTGCCAGCAGCCTCTCCCGGGACAGGGGTCCGATCGGGGATGGCTACACCTTC.

CDR3 nucleotide sequence: TGTGCCAGCAGCGCCTACAGGGACACAGATACGCAGTATTTT. Translating gives CASSAYRDTDTQYF. The chain uses TRBV7-2 and TRBJ2-3; perhaps TRBD1 as D (6 bases). Germline values: CDR1 SGHTA, CDR2 FQGNSA. Trimming stripped 5 bases from V and 2 bases from J, with 11 bases between. This CDR3 has 14 amino acids.

The gene calls are TRBV6-5 and TRBJ1-4, with a weak D call TRBD1 (6 bases). This CDR3 comprises 13 residues. V lost 6 bases and J lost 7, with 12 bases in between. Germline assignment: CDR1 MNHEY and CDR2 SVGAGI. This CDR3 is CASRTGTFEKLFF. The CDR3 region has the DNA TGTGCCAGCAGGACCGGGACATTTGAAAAACTGTTTTTT.